This T cell receptor (beta chain) was recovered during a study of technical replicates of blood from a few donors. TCRdb keeps only in-frame clones here, not all; method: immunoSEQ multiplex PCR. The repertoire holds 55,000 to 60,000 clones, with 93% as singletons. The CDR3 contains 15 residues. Trimming at V came to 6 bases and at J to 1 base, leaving 4 bases not matched to a gene. Germline CDR1 reads SGHVS; CDR2 reads FQNEAQ. Material: PBMCs. The chain employs TRBV7-8 and TRBJ2-2; 8 bases fit TRBD1. The receptor's source is a human donor in good health. Some clones in this sample may be carry-over from other donors' samples. The CDR3: CASSPGQGNTGELFF. For the CDR3, the DNA is TGTGCCAGCAGTCCTGGACAGGGGAACACCGGGGAGCTGTTTTTT.